This TCR beta chain was identified during a study of shared clonotypes between healthy human individuals. CD45RO-negative, CCR7-selected cells formed the naive CD8 fraction, which excluded terminally differentiated effector memory CD45RA+ cells. Assay execution proceeded at the deep level. Sorted-subset replicate PCRs used 150 to 200 ng of genomic DNA. This amount corresponded to about 30,000 T cell genomes. Profiling relied on immunoSEQ multiplex PCR, and the TCRdb table lists in-frame clones only, not all of them. The sample lists about 2,100,000 clones, about 92% occurring once. Looked up from germline, CDR1 is LNHDA and CDR2 is SQIVND (reference sequence). The V gene lost 4 bases and the J gene lost 0 bases, with 10 bases spanning the gap. This CDR3 is built from 14 residues.

V and J are TRBV19 and TRBJ2-7; D is possibly TRBD2 (6 bases). The source of this sequence is a man aged 18 to 29 in good health. Some clones in this sample may be carry-over from other donors' samples. The sequenced material came from naive CD8+ T cells from PBMCs. CDR3 in amino acids: CASSTLGSSYEQYF. CDR3 nucleotides: TGTGCCAGTAGTACCCTCGGGAGCTCCTACGAGCAGTACTTC.